Shown below are 30 T cell receptor beta chains from a single sample sequenced in a study of OX40 agonist ivuxolimab in advanced cancers. Sequencing was performed with immunoSEQ multiplex PCR; in TCRdb, only in-frame clones are kept and a portion is missing. The table has over 15,000 clones, around four fifths seen once; the top ten hold around 72%. Sequenced material: CD4+ or CD8+ T cells sorted from blood, taken in a trial of the OX40 agonist ivuxolimab. The origin of the receptors is an adult with an advanced solid tumor such as melanoma, head and neck, liver or kidney cancer.

The chain uses TRBV7-2 and TRBJ2-7; TRBD2 might be the D (6 bases). Trimming pared 4 bases from V and 6 bases from J, leaving 13 bases between. CDR3 length: 13 amino acids. Germline values: CDR1 SGHTA, CDR2 FQGNSA. The CDR3 DNA reads as TGTGCCAGCAGCTCCCCTGGAGGGTCCGAGCAGTACTTC. Residues: CASSSPGGSEQYF.

The chain joins TRBV7-9 to TRBJ2-1; 9 nucleotides line up with TRBD2. V was clipped by 2 bases and J by 4 bases; unmatched bases: 15. The CDR3 extends over 19 amino acids. Germline V gene sequence: CDR1 SEHNR, CDR2 FQNEAQ (reference sequence). CDR3 nucleotides: TGTGCCAGCAGCTTACCCGGACTAGCGAGTACTCTGGGGTACAATGAGCAGTTCTTC. Translated: CASSLPGLASTLGYNEQFF.

In this sample, this clone turned up once. V and J are TRBV19 and TRBJ1-1; D not certain. The CDR3 has 14 amino acids. V lost 5 bases and J lost 1, with 11 bases in between. Germline V gene sequence: CDR1 LNHDA, CDR2 SQIVND (reference sequence). The CDR3 DNA reads TGTGCCAGTAGTTATGTGTTAGGGAACACTGAAGCTTTCTTT. Its translation: CASSYVLGNTEAFF.

This clone was recorded a few times. The V and J genes are TRBV9 and TRBJ2-7; D ambiguous. V was cut by 0 bases and J by 4 bases, with 14 bases left in between. The length of the CDR3 is 15 residues. Per the germline V gene, CDR1 is SGDLS and CDR2 is YYNGEE. CDR3 coding DNA: TGTGCCAGCAGCGTAGGACCCCTTCCGTCTTACGAGCAGTACTTC. Amino acids: CASSVGPLPSYEQYF.

The rearrangement links TRBV15 to TRBJ2-3; no firm D call. The germline V gene has CDR1 LNHNV and CDR2 YYDKDF (reference sequence). This CDR3 is 15 amino acids long. The V gene lost 3 bases and the J gene lost 1 base, with 11 bases spanning the gap. CDR3 sequence (DNA): TGTGCCACCAGCAGTGGTTGGGTCCGCACAGATACGCAGTATTTT. As protein: CATSSGWVRTDTQYF.

The chain couples TRBV5-4 to TRBJ2-1; 9 bases align to TRBD1. The V gene's germline CDR1 is SGHNT and CDR2 YYREEE (reference sequence). Trimming at V came to 4 bases and at J to 7 bases, leaving 9 bases not matched to a gene. CDR3 length: 15 residues. CDR3 sequence reads: CASSTQGQGLNEQFF. The DNA for the CDR3 is TGTGCCAGCAGCACCCAAGGACAGGGGCTGAATGAGCAGTTCTTC.

The V call is TRBV28, the J call TRBJ1-1; 8 bases agree with TRBD1. This CDR3 is built from 15 residues. V was pared by 6 bases and J by 3 bases, with 9 bases of the junction left unmatched. Germline lookup yields CDR1 MDHEN and CDR2 SYDVKM. The CDR3 DNA reads TGTGCCAGCAGCCTCGTACCGACAGGGGACACTGAAGCTTTCTTT. This sequence encodes CASSLVPTGDTEAFF.

The chain recombines TRBV6-5 with TRBJ2-2, with a tentative D call TRBD1 (5 bases). This CDR3 region has 15 residues. The V end lost 5 bases, the J end lost 0 bases, and 10 bases lay between the germline ends. Germline V gene data show CDR1 as MNHEY and CDR2 as SVGAGI. CDR3 coding DNA: TGTGCCAGCAGTCCACAGGTCGCGAACACCGGGGAGCTGTTTTTT. Protein: CASSPQVANTGELFF.

This chain joins TRBV9 and TRBJ1-1, with TRBD1 as a possible D gene (5 bases). V lost 6 bases and J 7 bases, leaving 19 bases between the germline ends. Germline loops: CDR1 SGDLS, CDR2 YYNGEE. CDR3 length: 14 residues. CDR3 DNA: TGTGCCAGCAATCGGGGGACGGCCGCCCATGAAGCTTTCTTT. Protein sequence: CASNRGTAAHEAFF.

This clone was recorded once. This chain joins TRBV27 and TRBJ2-1; D ambiguous. V lost 1 base, J lost 2 bases, and 3 bases lay in between. CDR3 length equals 13 residues. CDR1 is MNHEY and CDR2 is SMNVEV in the germline V gene (reference sequence). CDR3: CASSLWAYNEQFF. The CDR3 coding sequence is TGTGCCAGCAGTTTATGGGCCTACAATGAGCAGTTCTTC.

V gene TRBV9 combines with J gene TRBJ2-7, with D maybe TRBD2 (6 bases). The CDR3 loop spans 13 amino acids. Trimming shortened V by 1 base and J by 3 bases, and 8 bases separated the two germline ends. Looked up from germline, CDR1 is SGDLS and CDR2 is YYNGEE. CDR3: CASSVRGGYEQYF. As DNA, the CDR3 is TGTGCCAGCAGCGTAAGGGGAGGCTACGAGCAGTACTTC. Full variable domain (outside the CDR3, taken from reference TRBV9 and TRBJ2-7): DSGVTQTPKHLITATGQRVTLRCSPRSGDLSVYWYQQSLDQGLQFLIQYYNGEERAKGNILERFSAQQFPDLHSELNLSSLELGDSALYFCASSVRGGYEQYFGPGTRLTVT.

The DNA of the CDR3 is TGCGCCAGCAGTGGGAACACTGAAGCTTTCTTT. Amino acid sequence: CASSGNTEAFF. V and J are TRBV5-1 and TRBJ1-1; the D is unclear. This CDR3 has 11 residues. Germline V gene lookup returns CDR1 SGHRS and CDR2 YFSETQ. Trimming took off 5 bases at V and 1 base at J, with 3 bases between the two ends.

This clone was seen only once. The V and J genes are TRBV5-8 and TRBJ1-5, with D unclear. The CDR3 has 15 amino acids. Per the germline V gene, CDR1 is SGHTS and CDR2 is YDEGEE. The V end was cut by 0 bases, the J end by 4 bases, with 11 bases between. CDR3 in DNA: TGTGCCAGCAGCTTGGCAAGTCTGCTTAATCAGCCCCAGCATTTT. The encoded protein is CASSLASLLNQPQHF.

The V and J genes are TRBV4-3 and TRBJ2-1; 9 nucleotides agree with TRBD2. The germline CDR1 and CDR2 sequences are LGHNA and YSLEER. The CDR3 consists of 16 residues. V shed 1 base, J shed 0 bases, and the junction held 1 base outside the gene matches. The CDR3 coding sequence is TGCGCCAGCAGCCAAGCACTAGCGGGCTCCTACAATGAGCAGTTCTTC. Protein sequence: CASSQALAGSYNEQFF.

The chain employs TRBV7-3 and TRBJ2-2; D uncertain. The CDR3 is made up of 13 amino acids. CDR1 is SGHTA, CDR2 FQGTGA, per germline. Deletions cut 5 bases from V and 7 bases from J, with 11 bases between. CDR3 bases: TGTGCCAGCAGCCCCGTCTGGGGCGGGGAGCTGTTTTTT. Translation: CASSPVWGGELFF.

This clone was found a few times. The gene calls are TRBV9 and TRBJ1-1; no definite D call. V gave up 3 bases and J gave up 4 bases, with 16 bases separating them. The CDR3 contains 15 residues. Germline CDR1 and CDR2: SGDLS and YYNGEE. The CDR3 nucleotides are TGTGCCAGCAGCGGAGGTGGGGATAGGAGCACTGAAGCTTTCTTT. It specifies CASSGGGDRSTEAFF.

This chain joins TRBV7-8 and TRBJ2-2, with 10 positions matching TRBD2. There are 18 residues in the CDR3. J gave up 3 bases and V 2 bases, and 9 bases lay outside the gene matches. CDR1 is SGHVS and CDR2 is FQNEAQ in the germline V gene. The DNA for the CDR3 is TGTGCCAGCAGCTTATTATTCCTAGCGGGAGCTGACACCGGGGAGCTGTTTTTT. It yields the protein CASSLLFLAGADTGELFF.

V is TRBV19 and J is TRBJ1-1; 7 positions match TRBD1. The CDR3 has 15 amino acids. V lost 3 bases, J lost 1 base, and 5 bases stayed unmatched. Germline V gives CDR1 LNHDA, CDR2 SQIVND (reference sequence). The CDR3 loop reads CASSINNRGNTEAFF. The CDR3 nucleotides read TGTGCCAGTAGTATTAATAACAGGGGGAACACTGAAGCTTTCTTT.

The chain uses TRBV21-1 and TRBJ2-1. TRBV21-1 is recorded as a pseudogene. The CDR3 covers 16 residues. CDR3 DNA sequence: TGTGCCAGCAGCAAAGCCGGGGGCAGCTCCTACAATGAGCAGTTCTTC. Residues: CASSKAGGSSYNEQFF.

This chain links TRBV6-7 with TRBJ2-4; D is ambiguous. Being an ORF, TRBV6-7 has a function that is uncertain. The ends were cut back, 4 bases at V and 0 bases at J, with 10 bases in the middle. This CDR3 has 15 amino acids. DNA of the CDR3: TGTGCCAGCAGTTGCAGTACGGTAGCCAAAAACATTCAGTACTTC. Amino acid sequence: CASSCSTVAKNIQYF.

The rearrangement joins TRBV9 to TRBJ2-2; 7 nucleotides align to TRBD1. CDR1 and CDR2 (germline): SGDLS, YYNGEE. The V gene end was trimmed by 2 bases and the J gene end by 6 bases; junction bases not matched to a gene: 10. This CDR3 spans 16 amino acids. The CDR3 here is CASSVSGTVLPGELFF. The CDR3 DNA is TGTGCCAGCAGCGTCTCCGGGACAGTGCTCCCCGGGGAGCTGTTTTTT.

This chain joins TRBV6-4 and TRBJ2-2, with TRBD1 matching 7 bases. Germline V gene data show CDR1 as MRHNA and CDR2 as SNTAGT. This CDR3 is built from 17 residues. The V segment lost 2 bases and the J segment 3 bases; nucleotides outside the gene matches: 9. The CDR3 reads CASSDTHTGEYTGELFF. The CDR3 DNA follows: TGTGCCAGCAGTGACACACATACAGGGGAATACACCGGGGAGCTGTTTTTT.

The chain is built from TRBV11-2 and TRBJ1-2; D is undetermined. The V gene's germline CDR1 is SGHAT and CDR2 FQNNGV. V was trimmed by 3 bases and J by 3 bases, leaving 11 bases between them. The CDR3 totals 14 residues. The CDR3 bases are TGTGCCAGCAGCTTCCTGGACGGGGACTATGGCTACACCTTC. It is translated as CASSFLDGDYGYTF.

By proportion, this clone is medium-sized. The chain uses TRBV27 and TRBJ2-3, with D unclear. Trimming pared 3 bases from V and 0 bases from J, leaving 7 bases between. Germline V CDR1 and CDR2: MNHEY, SMNVEV (reference sequence). This CDR3 region has 14 residues. The CDR3 reads CASSFDTSTDTQYF. In DNA, the CDR3 is TGTGCCAGCAGTTTTGACACTAGCACAGATACGCAGTATTTT.

The rearrangement joins TRBV5-6 to TRBJ2-7, with a weak D call TRBD1 (6 bases). CDR1 is SGHDT and CDR2 is YYEEEE in the germline V gene. The CDR3 length is 14 residues. V was pared by 0 bases and J by 0 bases, with 7 bases between. The CDR3 protein is CASSLAGASYEQYF. Here the CDR3 DNA reads TGTGCCAGCAGCTTGGCAGGGGCCTCCTACGAGCAGTACTTC. The full variable domain, in which reference TRBV5-6 and TRBJ2-7 provide the parts outside the CDR3, is DAGVTQSPTHLIKTRGQQVTLRCSPKSGHDTVSWYQQALGQGPQFIFQYYEEEERQRGNFPDRFSGHQFPNYSSELNVNALLLGDSALYLCASSLAGASYEQYFGPGTRLTVT.

V gene TRBV14 combines with J gene TRBJ2-7; D is ambiguous. Trimming took off 1 base at V and 0 bases at J, with 10 bases between the two ends. This CDR3 spans 15 amino acids. Germline assignment: CDR1 SGHDN and CDR2 FVKESK. The DNA for the CDR3 is TGTGCCAGCAGCCAAGGACACCTGAGCTCCTACGAGCAGTACTTC. Translation: CASSQGHLSSYEQYF.

The rearrangement links TRBV4-1 to TRBJ2-5; D tentatively fits TRBD1 or TRBD2 (5 bases each). The CDR3 consists of 15 residues. V was clipped by 1 base and J by 1 base, with 10 bases between them. Germline assignment: CDR1 MGHRA and CDR2 YSYEKL. The CDR3 region is CASSQVFGTQETQYF. CDR3 DNA: TGCGCCAGCAGCCAAGTCTTCGGGACCCAAGAGACCCAGTACTTC.

This clone is a singleton in its sample. J is TRBJ2-1 and V is TRBV29-1; 9 bases align to TRBD2. CDR1 and CDR2 from the germline V gene are SQVTM and ANQGSEA. V gave up 4 bases and J gave up 8 bases; unmatched junction bases: 6. This CDR3 region has 13 residues. The CDR3, as DNA: TGCAGCGTTGGTAGCGGGAGTACCTATGAGCAGTTCTTC. As protein: CSVGSGSTYEQFF.

The rearrangement links TRBV10-2 to TRBJ2-2, with a weak D call TRBD2 (5 bases). Germline V gives CDR1 WSHSY, CDR2 SAAADI. This CDR3 is built from 14 residues. Deletions cut 3 bases from V and 4 bases from J, with 9 bases between. The CDR3, as DNA: TGCGCCAGCAGTGATCTCGGAGGCACCGGGGAGCTGTTTTTT. As protein: CASSDLGGTGELFF.

V gene TRBV7-9 combines with J gene TRBJ2-2; 9 bases match TRBD2. Germline values: CDR1 SEHNR, CDR2 FQNEAQ (reference sequence). The V and J ends lost 1 base and 5 bases, in that order; junction bases with no gene match: 8. The CDR3 extends over 17 amino acids. DNA for the CDR3: TGTGCCAGCAGCTTAGACGGTAATAGCGGGAGAACCGGGGAGCTGTTTTTT. Its translation is CASSLDGNSGRTGELFF.